The clone carrying this TCR beta chain was seen a handful of times. Its specificity is not known. Gene names and germline refer to mouse. The read is 1 residue too short to cover the CDR3 end, so that end is filled in from the germline J gene. Survey-depth TCRbeta CDR3 sequencing reported V/J genes and productive frequencies. The assay was immunoSEQ multiplex PCR, and TCRdb's table has in-frame clones only and misses some. The sample lists 3,000 to 4,000 clones; roughly 50% were seen once. Time point reported: mouse harvest day 7 after allogeneic transplant. Tail vein injection delivered 10^7 T-cell-depleted bone marrow cells and 10^6 splenic CD5+ T cells. Mice had MHC-mismatched B6 into BALB/c GVHD, sampled day 7 or 14. Germline values: CDR1 SGHDT, CDR2 FRDEAV. The CDR3 has 13 amino acids. Deletions cut 5 bases from V and 2 bases from J, with 7 bases between. The data are from a study of tissue T cells after allogeneic stem cell transplantation. Whole-study results and caveats: Shared clones across patients were few; motif clustering revealed tissue-specific shared signatures. In patients and mice, blood and spleen missed much of tissue repertoire.

Material for sequencing was gut tissue. The rearrangement uses TRBV14 and TRBJ2-2; TRBD1 is a possible D gene (6 bases). The sequence derives from a female BALB/c mouse given C57BL/6 T cells with graft-versus-host disease after an allogeneic hematopoietic cell transplant. The part of the CDR3 DNA that was read is TGTGCCAGCAGCGGACAGAACACCGGGCAGCTCTAC. It translates to CASSGQNTGQLY. The whole CDR3 protein is CASSGQNTGQLYF.